The 10 T cell receptor beta chains presented below share a single source sample, sequenced in a study of memory CD4+ T cells and cytomegalovirus serostatus. Produced via immunoSEQ multiplex PCR; TCRdb's table is partial and in-frame only. The table lists tens of thousands of clones, over 75% of them singletons. Single viable CD3+CD4+CD8-CD45RO+ cells were sorted as the memory CD4+ T cells. Sequenced: memory CD4+ T cells from blood. The receptor source for this set is an adult in good health and CMV-seronegative.

The chain employs TRBV13 and TRBJ2-1; 15 bases fit TRBD2. This CDR3 is 15 amino acids long. Germline CDR1 is PRHDT and CDR2 is FYEKMQ (reference sequence). V gave up 6 bases and J gave up 7 bases; unmatched junction bases: 4. The CDR3 DNA is TGTGCCAGCAGATCGGGACTAGCGGGGGGTAATGAGCAGTTCTTC. This encodes CASRSGLAGGNEQFF.

The chain carries TRBV18 and TRBJ1-2; 12 bases map to TRBD1. This CDR3 has 17 amino acids. The germline V gene has CDR1 KGHSH and CDR2 LQKENI. Losses at the gene ends were 6 bases for V and 4 bases for J; bases not matched to a gene: 12. DNA for the CDR3: TGTGCCAGCTCCCCGTCCGGGACAGGGGGCGCGCTCTATGGCTACACCTTC. It is translated as CASSPSGTGGALYGYTF.

This clone was observed once. V and J are TRBV19 and TRBJ1-5, with D maybe TRBD1 (6 bases). The CDR3 covers 16 residues. From germline, CDR1 is LNHDA and CDR2 SQIVND (reference sequence). V lost 7 bases and J lost 10, with 26 bases in between. In DNA form, the CDR3 reads TGTGCCAGTAAACCGATATATAGACAGGAGGTAGCCCCCCAGCATTTT. Translation gives CASKPIYRQEVAPQHF.

The chain couples TRBV5-6 to TRBJ2-7, with D perhaps assigned TRBD1 or TRBD2 (5 bases each). The CDR3 is 12 amino acids. The V end lost 5 bases, the J end lost 6 bases, and 12 bases lay between the germline ends. CDR1 is SGHDT, CDR2 YYEEEE, per germline. The DNA for the CDR3 is TGTGCCAGCAGGACGTGGGGGTCCGAGCAGTACTTC. Its translation: CASRTWGSEQYF.

The table lists this clone with a few counts. The rearrangement joins TRBV2 to TRBJ1-2; weak D call: TRBD1 (6 bases). Germline assignment: CDR1 SNHLY and CDR2 FYNNEI. This CDR3 is built from 15 residues. Trimming shortened V by 1 base and J by 7 bases, and 16 bases separated the two germline ends. CDR3 residues: CASSEVGAGVVGYTF. CDR3 nucleotide sequence: TGTGCCAGCAGTGAAGTAGGGGCAGGGGTAGTTGGCTACACCTTC.

This chain links TRBV5-6 with TRBJ2-4; D gene unclear. CDR3 length: 13 residues. The germline gives CDR1 SGHDT, CDR2 YYEEEE. Deletions cut 0 bases from V and 11 bases from J, with 12 bases between. The CDR3 sequence: CASSLDARGLQYF. CDR3 DNA sequence: TGTGCCAGCAGCTTGGATGCCCGAGGTCTTCAGTACTTC.

The CDR3, as DNA: TGTGCCAGCGGAACAGGGCCGGGGACTGGAAACACCATATATTTT. Translation gives CASGTGPGTGNTIYF. The chain uses TRBV6-6 and TRBJ1-3, with D possibly matching TRBD1 (6 bases). The CDR3 runs 15 residues. Germline V gives CDR1 MNHNY, CDR2 SVGAGI (reference sequence). V lost 8 bases, J lost 2 bases, and 16 bases lay in between.

On this clone: The junction departs from germline at one end; a sequencing error may be responsible. The chain uses TRBV4-1 and TRBJ1-3; D is possibly TRBD1 (6 bases). This CDR3 region has 17 residues. Germline loops: CDR1 MGHRA, CDR2 YSYEKL. The chain's CDR3 is CASSQAPQGRTGNTIYF. CDR3 sequence (DNA): TGCGCCAGCAGTCAAGCCCCCCAGGGGCGCACGGGAAACACCATATATTTT.

The chain has TRBV15 and TRBJ2-3; 8 bases are a match to TRBD2. Germline CDR1 is LNHNV and CDR2 is YYDKDF (reference sequence). J lost 2 bases, V lost 1 base, and 5 bases had no gene match. The CDR3 length is 16 residues. The CDR3 is CATSRARGGPTDTQYF. CDR3 sequence (DNA): TGTGCCACCAGCAGAGCACGCGGGGGGCCCACAGATACGCAGTATTTT.

This clone turned up a few times. The rearrangement uses TRBV10-3 and TRBJ2-2, with 10 bases matching TRBD1. Germline lookup yields CDR1 ENHRY and CDR2 SYGVKD. J was trimmed by 5 bases and V by 6 bases; bases with no gene match: 6. The CDR3 has 15 residues. CDR3 protein: CAISSGQGVTGELFF. DNA of the CDR3: TGTGCCATCAGCTCTGGACAGGGGGTTACCGGGGAGCTGTTTTTT.